This T cell receptor (beta chain) appears in the sequencing data of a study of shared clonotypes between healthy human individuals. V lost 5 bases and J lost 3, with 13 bases in between. CDR1 and CDR2 (germline): SGHAT, FQNNGV. This CDR3 has 14 residues. Study conclusions and caveats: Sharing across a few donors was seen in 4% to 6.5% of naive CD4 clonotypes.

CD45RO-negative, CCR7-positively selected cells formed the naive CD8 fraction, excluding terminally differentiated effector memory CD45RA+ cells. Some clones are missing from TCRdb's copy, which holds only in-frame ones; the method was immunoSEQ multiplex PCR. In the table there are 600,000 or so clones, 95% to 98% of which are singletons. With regard to this clone: No antigen is known for it.

This chain links TRBV11-2 with TRBJ2-5; no firm D call. The sequenced sample was naive CD8+ T cells sorted from blood. This clonotype originated in a man aged 25-40 years in good health. CDR3 bases: TGTGCCAGCAGCCCCGATCCTAGGGAAGAGACCCAGTACTTC. Protein product: CASSPDPREETQYF.